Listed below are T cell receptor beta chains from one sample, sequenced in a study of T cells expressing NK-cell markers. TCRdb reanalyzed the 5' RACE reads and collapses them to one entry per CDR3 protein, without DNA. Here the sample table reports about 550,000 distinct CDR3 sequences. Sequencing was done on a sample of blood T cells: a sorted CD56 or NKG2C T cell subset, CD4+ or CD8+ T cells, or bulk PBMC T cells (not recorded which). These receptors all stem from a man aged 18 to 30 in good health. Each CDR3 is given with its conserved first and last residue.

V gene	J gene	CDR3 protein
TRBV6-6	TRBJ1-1	CASSSLSGTEAFF
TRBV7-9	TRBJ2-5	CASSLASGKLETQYF
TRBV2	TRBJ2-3	CASRSRGSSTDTQYF
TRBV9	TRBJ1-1	CASSVEGRLNTEAFF
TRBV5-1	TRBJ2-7	CASSFFGTLGYEQYF
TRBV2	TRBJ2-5	CASSTGQETQYF
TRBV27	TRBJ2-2	CASSLGGRVTGELFF
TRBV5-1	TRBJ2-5	CASSSGTEGTQYF
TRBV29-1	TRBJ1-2	CSVESRGAGHYGYTF
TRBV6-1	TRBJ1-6	CASSPTGGYSPLHF
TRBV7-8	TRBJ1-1	CASSPQTGREEAFF
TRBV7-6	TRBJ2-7	CASSQKEQGAEQYF
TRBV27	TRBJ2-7	CASSYLLGTGRDEQYF
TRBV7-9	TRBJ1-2	CASSRDRAHYGYTF
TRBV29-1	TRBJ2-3	CSVGTGGDTQYF
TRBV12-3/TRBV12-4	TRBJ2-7	CASSLQVSYEQYF
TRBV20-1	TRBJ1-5	CSARDLALGPFNQPQHF
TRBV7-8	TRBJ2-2	CASRHDVGSGELFF
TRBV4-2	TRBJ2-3	CASSPLAGGATDTQYF
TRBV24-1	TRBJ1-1	CATSARGGSNTEAFF
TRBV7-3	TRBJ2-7	CASSLGPAGTNYEQYF
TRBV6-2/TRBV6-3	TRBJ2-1	CASSPRIEQFF
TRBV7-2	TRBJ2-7	CASSLVRDYSYEQYF
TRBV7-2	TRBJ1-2	CASSKGGGEGRDYGYTF
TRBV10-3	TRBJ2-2	CAISLGPGELFF
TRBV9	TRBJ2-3	CASSPKSGGPTDTQYF
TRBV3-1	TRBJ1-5	CASSQGRGQGQLEPQHF
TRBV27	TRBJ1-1	CASSLNNRETEAFF